This T cell receptor (beta chain) was documented in a study of shared clonotypes between healthy human individuals. V shed 5 bases, J shed 3 bases, and the junction held 11 bases outside the gene matches. The CDR3 has 16 amino acids. Germline values: CDR1 LNHDA, CDR2 SQIVND (reference sequence). Sequencing was performed with immunoSEQ multiplex PCR; in TCRdb, only in-frame clones are kept and a portion is missing. Of approximately 1,500,000 clones in the sample, roughly 95% were seen once. The specimen was naive CD4+ T cells sorted from blood. Regarding subset: CD45RA+ positively selected. The clonotype comes from a man aged 25-45 years in good health. The V and J genes are TRBV19 and TRBJ2-7; 9 positions agree with TRBD2. CDR3: CASSLQREAHIYEQYF. CDR3 coding DNA: TGTGCCAGTAGTCTTCAGCGGGAGGCCCACATCTACGAGCAGTACTTC.